The present T cell receptor (beta chain) was sequenced within a study of identical twins. TCRdb itself ran the 5' RACE reads through MiXCR, one entry per CDR3 protein. The sample holds 310,000 or so distinct CDR3 sequences, roughly 9.7% seen once. This CDR3 has 15 amino acids. Germline CDR1 SGHDT, CDR2 YYEEEE. V lost 1 base and J lost 2; bases outside the gene matches: 3. The same sample was also studied in work on yellow fever vaccine responses in identical twins.

The source of this sequence is a woman aged 18-29 years in good health. The sample taken for sequencing was CD8+ T cells sorted from blood. The chain carries TRBV5-6 and TRBJ2-3; 8 bases match TRBD2. CDR3 nucleotide sequence: TGTGCCAGCAGCTTGTTAGCGGGATACACAGATACGCAGTATTTT. Translation gives CASSLLAGYTDTQYF.